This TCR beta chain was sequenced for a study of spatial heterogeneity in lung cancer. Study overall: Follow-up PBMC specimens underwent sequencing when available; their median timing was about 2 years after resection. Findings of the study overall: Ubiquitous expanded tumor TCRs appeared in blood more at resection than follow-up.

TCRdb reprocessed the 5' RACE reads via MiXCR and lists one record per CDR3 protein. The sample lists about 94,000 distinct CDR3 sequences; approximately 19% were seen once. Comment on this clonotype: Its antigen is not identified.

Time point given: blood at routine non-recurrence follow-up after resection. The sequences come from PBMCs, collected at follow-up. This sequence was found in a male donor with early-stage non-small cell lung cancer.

CDR3 amino acids: CATSRRDFLETQYF. The CDR3 DNA reads TGTGCCACCAGCAGACGGGACTTTTTGGAGACCCAGTACTTC. J is TRBJ2-5 and V is TRBV15; possibly TRBD2 for D (6 bases). Germline V gene lookup returns CDR1 LNHNV and CDR2 YYDKDF (reference sequence). The ends were cut back, 2 bases at V and 5 bases at J, with 12 bases in the middle. The CDR3 sequence is 14 residues long.